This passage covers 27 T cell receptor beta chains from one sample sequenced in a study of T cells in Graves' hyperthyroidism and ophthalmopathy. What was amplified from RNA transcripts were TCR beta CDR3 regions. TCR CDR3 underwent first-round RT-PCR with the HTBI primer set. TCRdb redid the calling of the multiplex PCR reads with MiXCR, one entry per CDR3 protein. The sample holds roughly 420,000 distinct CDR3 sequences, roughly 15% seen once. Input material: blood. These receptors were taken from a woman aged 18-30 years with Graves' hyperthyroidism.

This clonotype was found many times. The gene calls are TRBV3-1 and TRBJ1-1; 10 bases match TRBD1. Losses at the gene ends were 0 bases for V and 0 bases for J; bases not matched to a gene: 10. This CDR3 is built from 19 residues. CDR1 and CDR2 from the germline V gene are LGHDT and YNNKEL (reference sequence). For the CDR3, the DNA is TGTGCCAGCAGCCAAGACAGTCTGGACAGGGGGTATCTGAACACTGAAGCTTTCTTT. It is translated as CASSQDSLDRGYLNTEAFF.

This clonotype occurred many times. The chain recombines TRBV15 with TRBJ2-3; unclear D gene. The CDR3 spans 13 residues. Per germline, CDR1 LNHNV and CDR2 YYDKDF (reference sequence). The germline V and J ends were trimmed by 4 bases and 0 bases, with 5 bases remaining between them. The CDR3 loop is CATSTPSTDTQYF. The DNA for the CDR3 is TGTGCCACCAGCACGCCCAGCACAGATACGCAGTATTTT.

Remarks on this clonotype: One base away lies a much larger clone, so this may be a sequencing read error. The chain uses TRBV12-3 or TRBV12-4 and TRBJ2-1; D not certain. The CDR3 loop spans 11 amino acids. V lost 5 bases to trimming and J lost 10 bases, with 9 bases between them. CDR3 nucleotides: TGTGCCAGCAGTCAAATGGGGGAGCAGTTCTTC. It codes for CASSQMGEQFF.

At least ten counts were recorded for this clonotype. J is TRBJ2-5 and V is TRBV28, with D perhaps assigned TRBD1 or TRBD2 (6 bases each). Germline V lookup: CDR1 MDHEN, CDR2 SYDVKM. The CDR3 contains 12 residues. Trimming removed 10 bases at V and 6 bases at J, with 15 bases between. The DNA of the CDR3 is TGTGCCACCTTGGGGGGCTGGAAGACCCAGTACTTC. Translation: CATLGGWKTQYF.

For the CDR3, the DNA is TGTGCCAGCAAGTGGGGGGCAACTAATGAAAAACTGTTTTTT. Translated, it gives CASKWGATNEKLFF. The chain employs TRBV2 and TRBJ1-4; possibly TRBD1 for D (5 bases). The germline gives CDR1 SNHLY, CDR2 FYNNEI. The CDR3 spans 14 residues. V shed 7 bases and J shed 0 bases, with 9 bases lying between them. The variable domain in full, with the rest retrieved from reference TRBV2 and TRBJ1-4, is EPEVTQTPSHQVTQMGQEVILRCVPISNHLYFYWYRQILGQKVEFLVSFYNNEISEKSEIFDDQFSVERPDGSNFTLKIRSTKLEDSAMYFCASKWGATNEKLFFGSGTQLSVL.

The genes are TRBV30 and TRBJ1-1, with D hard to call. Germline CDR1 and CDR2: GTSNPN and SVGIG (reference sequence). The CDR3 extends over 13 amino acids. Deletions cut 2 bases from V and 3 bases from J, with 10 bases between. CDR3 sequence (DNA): TGTGCCTGGAGTAGGACGCAGTACACTGAAGCTTTCTTT. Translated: CAWSRTQYTEAFF.

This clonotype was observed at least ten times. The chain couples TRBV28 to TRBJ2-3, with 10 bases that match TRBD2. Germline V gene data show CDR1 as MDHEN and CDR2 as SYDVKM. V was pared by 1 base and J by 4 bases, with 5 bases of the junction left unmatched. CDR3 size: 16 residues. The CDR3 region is CASSLLASGSADTQYF. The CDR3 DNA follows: TGTGCCAGCAGTTTATTGGCTAGCGGGAGCGCAGATACGCAGTATTTT.

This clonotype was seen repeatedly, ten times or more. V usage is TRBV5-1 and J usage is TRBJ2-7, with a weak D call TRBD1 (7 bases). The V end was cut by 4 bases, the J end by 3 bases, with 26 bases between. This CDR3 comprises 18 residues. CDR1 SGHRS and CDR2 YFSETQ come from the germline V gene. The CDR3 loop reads CASSGGFSRGPEGYEQYF. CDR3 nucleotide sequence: TGCGCCAGCAGCGGAGGGTTCTCTAGGGGGCCCGAGGGCTACGAGCAGTACTTC. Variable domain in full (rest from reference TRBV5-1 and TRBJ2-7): KAGVTQTPRYLIKTRGQQVTLSCSPISGHRSVSWYQQTPGQGLQFLFEYFSETQRNKGNFPGRFSGRQFSNSRSEMNVSTLELGDSALYLCASSGGFSRGPEGYEQYFGPGTRLTVT.

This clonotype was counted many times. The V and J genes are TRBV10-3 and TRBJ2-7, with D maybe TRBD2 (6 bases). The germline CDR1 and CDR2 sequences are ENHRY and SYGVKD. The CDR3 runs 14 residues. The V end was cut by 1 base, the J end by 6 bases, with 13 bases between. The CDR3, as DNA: TGTGCCATCAGTGAGTTGGAGGGGATGGGCGAGCAGTACTTC. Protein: CAISELEGMGEQYF.

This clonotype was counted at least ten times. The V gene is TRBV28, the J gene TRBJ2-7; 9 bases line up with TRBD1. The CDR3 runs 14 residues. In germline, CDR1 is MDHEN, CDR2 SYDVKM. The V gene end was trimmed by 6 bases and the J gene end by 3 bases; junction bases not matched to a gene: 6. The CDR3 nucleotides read TGTGCCAGCAGCTGGGGGACAGGGAGCTACGAGCAGTACTTC. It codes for CASSWGTGSYEQYF.

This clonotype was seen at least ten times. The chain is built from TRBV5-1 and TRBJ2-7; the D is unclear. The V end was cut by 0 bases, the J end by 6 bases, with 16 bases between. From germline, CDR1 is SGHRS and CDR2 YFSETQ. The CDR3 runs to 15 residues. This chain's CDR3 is CASSLDGSALGEQYF. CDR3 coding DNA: TGCGCCAGCAGCTTGGACGGCTCCGCTTTGGGCGAGCAGTACTTC. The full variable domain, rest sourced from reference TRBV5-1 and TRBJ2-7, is KAGVTQTPRYLIKTRGQQVTLSCSPISGHRSVSWYQQTPGQGLQFLFEYFSETQRNKGNFPGRFSGRQFSNSRSEMNVSTLELGDSALYLCASSLDGSALGEQYFGPGTRLTVT.

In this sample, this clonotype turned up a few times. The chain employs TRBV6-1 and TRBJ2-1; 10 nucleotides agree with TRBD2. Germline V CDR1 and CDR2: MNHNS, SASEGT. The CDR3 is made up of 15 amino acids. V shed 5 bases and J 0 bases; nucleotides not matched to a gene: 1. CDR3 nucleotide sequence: TGTGCCAGCAGTTGGACTAGCGGCTCCTACAATGAGCAGTTCTTC. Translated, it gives CASSWTSGSYNEQFF.

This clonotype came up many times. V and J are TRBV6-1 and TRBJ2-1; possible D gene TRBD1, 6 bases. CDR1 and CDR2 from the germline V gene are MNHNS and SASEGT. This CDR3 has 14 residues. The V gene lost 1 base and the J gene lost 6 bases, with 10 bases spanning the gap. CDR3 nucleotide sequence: TGTGCCAGCAGTGAAGGTGAAGGGGGCAATGAGCAGTTCTTC. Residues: CASSEGEGGNEQFF.

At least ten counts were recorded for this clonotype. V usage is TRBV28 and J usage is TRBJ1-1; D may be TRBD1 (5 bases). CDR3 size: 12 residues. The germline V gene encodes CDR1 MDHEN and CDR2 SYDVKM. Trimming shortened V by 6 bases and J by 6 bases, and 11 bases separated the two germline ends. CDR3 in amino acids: CASRGLIAEAFF. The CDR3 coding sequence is TGTGCCAGCAGGGGACTGATCGCTGAAGCTTTCTTT.

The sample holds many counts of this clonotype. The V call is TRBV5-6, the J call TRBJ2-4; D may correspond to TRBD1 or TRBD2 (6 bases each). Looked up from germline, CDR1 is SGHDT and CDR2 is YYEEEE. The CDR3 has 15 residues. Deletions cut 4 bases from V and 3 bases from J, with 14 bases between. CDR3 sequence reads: CASSLGGQGKNIQYF. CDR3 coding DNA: TGTGCCAGCAGCCTCGGGGGCCAGGGCAAAAACATTCAGTACTTC. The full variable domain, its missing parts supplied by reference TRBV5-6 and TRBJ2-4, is DAGVTQSPTHLIKTRGQQVTLRCSPKSGHDTVSWYQQALGQGPQFIFQYYEEEERQRGNFPDRFSGHQFPNYSSELNVNALLLGDSALYLCASSLGGQGKNIQYFGAGTRLSVL.

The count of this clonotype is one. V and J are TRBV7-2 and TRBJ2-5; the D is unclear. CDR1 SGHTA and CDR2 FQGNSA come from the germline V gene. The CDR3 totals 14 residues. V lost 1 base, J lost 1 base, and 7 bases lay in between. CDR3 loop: CASSLVSSQETQYF. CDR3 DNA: TGTGCCAGCAGCTTAGTCTCCAGCCAAGAGACCCAGTACTTC.

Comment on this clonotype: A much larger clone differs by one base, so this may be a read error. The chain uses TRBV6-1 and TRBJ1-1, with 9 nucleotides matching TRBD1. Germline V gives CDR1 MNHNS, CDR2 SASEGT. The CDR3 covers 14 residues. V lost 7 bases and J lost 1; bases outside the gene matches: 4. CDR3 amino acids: CASTLGQGNTEAFF. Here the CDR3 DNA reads TGTGCCAGCACCTTGGGACAGGGGAACACTGAAGCTTTCTTT.

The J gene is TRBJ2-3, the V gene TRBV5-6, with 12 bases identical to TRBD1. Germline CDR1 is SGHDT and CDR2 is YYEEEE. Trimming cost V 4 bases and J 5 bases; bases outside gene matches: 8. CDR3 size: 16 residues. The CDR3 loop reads CASSSIGTGGIDTQYF. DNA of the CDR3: TGTGCCAGCAGCAGCATCGGGACAGGGGGCATAGATACGCAGTATTTT.

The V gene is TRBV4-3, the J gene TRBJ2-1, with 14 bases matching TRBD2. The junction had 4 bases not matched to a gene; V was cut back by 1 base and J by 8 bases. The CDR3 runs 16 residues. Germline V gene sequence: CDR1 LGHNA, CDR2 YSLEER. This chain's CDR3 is CASSQGGLAGGDEQFF. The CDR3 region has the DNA TGCGCCAGCAGCCAAGGCGGACTAGCGGGAGGAGATGAGCAGTTCTTC.

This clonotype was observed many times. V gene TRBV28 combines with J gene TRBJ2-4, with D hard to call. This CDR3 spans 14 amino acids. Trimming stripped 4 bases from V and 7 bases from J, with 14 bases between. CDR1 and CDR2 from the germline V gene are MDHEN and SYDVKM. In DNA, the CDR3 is TGTGCCAGCAGTTGGACCCATCCCGGGAACATTCAGTACTTC. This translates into CASSWTHPGNIQYF.

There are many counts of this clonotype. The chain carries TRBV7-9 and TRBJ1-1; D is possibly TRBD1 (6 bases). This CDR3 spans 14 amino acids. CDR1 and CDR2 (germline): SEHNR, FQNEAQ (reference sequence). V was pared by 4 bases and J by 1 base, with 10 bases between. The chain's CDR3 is CASSSRQENTEAFF. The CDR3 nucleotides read TGTGCCAGCAGCTCCCGACAGGAGAACACTGAAGCTTTCTTT.

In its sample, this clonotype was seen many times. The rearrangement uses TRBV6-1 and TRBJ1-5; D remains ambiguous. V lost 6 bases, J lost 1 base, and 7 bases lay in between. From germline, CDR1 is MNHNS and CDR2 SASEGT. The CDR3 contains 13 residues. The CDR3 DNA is TGTGCCAGCAGCCCTACCAGCAATCAGCCCCAGCATTTT. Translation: CASSPTSNQPQHF.

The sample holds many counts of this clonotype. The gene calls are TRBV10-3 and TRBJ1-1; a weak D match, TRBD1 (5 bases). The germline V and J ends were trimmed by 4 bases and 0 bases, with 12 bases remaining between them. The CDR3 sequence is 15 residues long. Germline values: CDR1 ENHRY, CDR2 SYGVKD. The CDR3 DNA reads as TGTGCCATCAGTGCGAGGGGCAGGATGAACACTGAAGCTTTCTTT. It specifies CAISARGRMNTEAFF.

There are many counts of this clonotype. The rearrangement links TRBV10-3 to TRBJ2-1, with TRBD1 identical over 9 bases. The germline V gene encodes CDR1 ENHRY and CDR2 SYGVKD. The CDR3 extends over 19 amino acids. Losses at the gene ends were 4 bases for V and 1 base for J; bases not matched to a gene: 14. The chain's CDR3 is CAISGSDRGTPGSYNEQFF. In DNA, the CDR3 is TGTGCCATCAGTGGCAGCGACAGGGGGACCCCGGGGTCCTACAATGAGCAGTTCTTC.

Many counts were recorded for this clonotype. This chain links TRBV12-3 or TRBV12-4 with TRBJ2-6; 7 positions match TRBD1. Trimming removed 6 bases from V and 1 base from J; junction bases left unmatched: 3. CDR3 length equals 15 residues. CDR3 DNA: TGTGCCAGCAGCTACAGGGGTTCTGGGGCCAACGTCCTGACTTTC. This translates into CASSYRGSGANVLTF.

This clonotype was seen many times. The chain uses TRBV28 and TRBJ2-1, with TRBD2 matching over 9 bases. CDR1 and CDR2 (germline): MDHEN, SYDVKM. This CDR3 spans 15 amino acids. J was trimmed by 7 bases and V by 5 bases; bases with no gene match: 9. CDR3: CASSDQREVKNEQFF. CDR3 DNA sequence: TGTGCCAGCAGTGACCAGCGGGAGGTAAAGAATGAGCAGTTCTTC.

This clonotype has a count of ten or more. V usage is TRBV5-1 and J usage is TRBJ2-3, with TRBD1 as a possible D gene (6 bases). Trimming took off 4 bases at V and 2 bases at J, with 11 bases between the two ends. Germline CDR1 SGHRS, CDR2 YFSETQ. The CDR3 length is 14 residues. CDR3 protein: CASSQDRTTDTQYF. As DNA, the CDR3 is TGCGCCAGCAGCCAAGACAGGACCACAGATACGCAGTATTTT.